These 15 T cell receptor beta chains share one sample of origin, sequenced in a study of blood T cell repertoires in COVID-19. Assay: immunoSEQ multiplex PCR; the TCRdb copy retains only in-frame clones and omits some. Seen here are 170,000 or so clones, around three quarters observed once, and the top ten hold about 6.5%. Input material: peripheral blood. Receptor source: a man in his 70s with active or convalescent COVID-19.

Concerning this clone itself: Other DNA sequences within the sample encode an identical CDR3. This chain joins TRBV9 and TRBJ2-7, with 10 bases matching TRBD2. CDR1 and CDR2 from the germline V gene are SGDLS and YYNGEE. The CDR3 totals 16 residues. The junction had 10 bases not matched to a gene; V was cut back by 3 bases and J by 4 bases. This CDR3 is CASSAYQSGGAYEQYF. The CDR3 DNA sequence: TGTGCCAGCAGCGCGTATCAAAGCGGGGGGGCGTACGAGCAGTACTTC.

The rearrangement joins TRBV6-6 to TRBJ1-6, with a tentative D call TRBD1 (5 bases). From germline, CDR1 is MNHNY and CDR2 SVGAGI (reference sequence). CDR3 length equals 14 residues. Trimming shortened V by 5 bases and J by 9 bases, and 14 bases separated the two germline ends. The DNA of the CDR3 is TGTGCCAGCAGTCCCCGGACACGGAGTTCACCCCTCCACTTT. Its protein product is CASSPRTRSSPLHF.

The gene calls are TRBV7-8 and TRBJ2-1; 9 bases line up with TRBD2. The CDR3 loop spans 17 amino acids. J gave up 7 bases and V 0 bases, and 10 bases lay outside the gene matches. Germline V gene sequence: CDR1 SGHVS, CDR2 FQNEAQ. For the CDR3, the DNA is TGTGCCAGCAGCTTAGCGCAGATAGCGGGAGCTGATAATGAGCAGTTCTTC. Encoded protein: CASSLAQIAGADNEQFF.

V is TRBV2 and J is TRBJ2-7, with D tentatively TRBD2 (6 bases). The germline V gene encodes CDR1 SNHLY and CDR2 FYNNEI. The CDR3 extends over 12 amino acids. The V end was cut by 8 bases, the J end by 3 bases, with 11 bases between. DNA of the CDR3: TGTGCCAGCGCGGAGGGAGGCTACGAGCAGTACTTC. It translates to CASAEGGYEQYF.

The chain joins TRBV7-2 to TRBJ1-4, with D perhaps TRBD1 (5 bases). V was pared by 2 bases and J by 4 bases, with 20 bases between. The CDR3 is 18 amino acids. Germline lookup yields CDR1 SGHTA and CDR2 FQGNSA. The CDR3 here is CASSLMGQGPSVNEKLFF. CDR3 in DNA: TGTGCCAGCAGCTTAATGGGGCAGGGCCCATCCGTTAATGAAAAACTGTTTTTT.

The chain combines TRBV6-6 with TRBJ2-7; the D is unclear. V was cut by 2 bases and J by 5 bases, with 7 bases left in between. This CDR3 has 12 residues. Germline values: CDR1 MNHNY, CDR2 SVGAGI (reference sequence). The CDR3 is CASSYPPHEQYF. CDR3 nucleotide sequence: TGTGCCAGCAGTTACCCTCCCCACGAGCAGTACTTC.

The chain links TRBV4-3 to TRBJ2-7, with D hard to call. The ends were cut back, 4 bases at V and 4 bases at J, with 20 bases in the middle. Germline assignment: CDR1 LGHNA and CDR2 YSLEER. The CDR3 has 16 amino acids. CDR3 residues: CASSRPPGYPLYEQYF. CDR3 DNA: TGCGCCAGCAGCCGACCGCCAGGCTACCCCTTATACGAGCAGTACTTC.

In its sample, this clone was seen once. The J gene is TRBJ2-7, the V gene TRBV7-2, with 7 bases fitting TRBD1. The CDR3 length is 13 residues. Germline trimming cut 5 bases from V and 7 bases from J; bases unmatched to any gene: 8. Germline loops: CDR1 SGHTA, CDR2 FQGNSA. The CDR3 protein is CASSLQQGREQYF. Here the CDR3 DNA reads TGTGCCAGCAGCCTCCAACAGGGGCGGGAGCAGTACTTC.

The genes are TRBV12-5 and TRBJ2-7; no clear D gene. Germline assignment: CDR1 LGHNT and CDR2 FRNRAP. V dropped 7 bases and J dropped 6 bases, with 13 bases sitting between them. The CDR3 loop spans 12 amino acids. The CDR3 DNA follows: TGTGCTAGTGTTTCGGGTGGAAGCGAGCAGTACTTC. Its translation: CASVSGGSEQYF.

The genes are TRBV12-5 and TRBJ2-7; TRBD1 matches 7 bases. V was clipped by 8 bases and J by 2 bases; unmatched bases: 6. In germline, CDR1 is LGHNT, CDR2 FRNRAP. The CDR3 covers 13 residues. CDR3 loop: CASSLTGPYEQYF. The CDR3 region has the DNA TGTGCTAGTTCCTTGACAGGGCCCTACGAGCAGTACTTC.

The J gene is TRBJ1-1, the V gene TRBV7-6, with D unclear. The CDR3 extends over 13 amino acids. Germline assignment: CDR1 SGHVS and CDR2 FNYEAQ. Deletions cut 5 bases from V and 7 bases from J, with 14 bases between. CDR3 region: CASSITRSGEAFF. In nucleotides, the CDR3 is TGTGCCAGCAGCATCACCAGGTCAGGTGAAGCTTTCTTT.

The rearrangement uses TRBV4-2 and TRBJ2-2; 7 positions match TRBD2. V gave up 4 bases and J gave up 7 bases; unmatched junction bases: 15. CDR1 and CDR2 (germline): LGHNA, YNFKEQ. This CDR3 spans 17 amino acids. CDR3 bases: TGTGCCAGCAGCCGCGAGGTATCTTTGGGAGGGTACGGGGAGCTGTTTTTT. Amino acid sequence: CASSREVSLGGYGELFF.

The genes are TRBV3-1 (or the pseudogene TRBV3-2) and TRBJ2-4; 8 positions match TRBD2. The CDR3 runs to 15 residues. Germline lookup yields CDR1 LGHDT and CDR2 YNNKEL (reference sequence). V lost 4 bases, J lost 5 bases, and 7 bases stayed unmatched. The CDR3 DNA sequence: TGTGCCAGCAGCCCCCGAGCGGGAGAAGAAAACATTCAGTACTTC. The encoded protein is CASSPRAGEENIQYF.

The V gene is TRBV14, the J gene TRBJ2-1, with 8 nucleotides matching TRBD1. Trimming removed 4 bases from V and 1 base from J; junction bases left unmatched: 6. CDR1 and CDR2 (germline): SGHDN, FVKESK. This CDR3 is built from 16 residues. The CDR3 DNA reads TGTGCCAGCAGCCCAGGGGGCTGGATTTCCTACAATGAGCAGTTCTTC. This codes for CASSPGGWISYNEQFF.

This chain links TRBV5-1 with TRBJ2-1; 8 nucleotides agree with TRBD2. Germline CDR1 is SGHRS and CDR2 is YFSETQ. This CDR3 has 15 amino acids. V lost 1 base and J lost 2; bases outside the gene matches: 2. CDR3 sequence: CASSLSGGTYNEQFF. The CDR3 DNA sequence: TGCGCCAGCAGCTTGAGCGGGGGTACCTACAATGAGCAGTTCTTC.